This TCR beta chain was recorded in a study of vaccination and CD4 T cells after COVID-19. Study summary: The stimulating agents, overlapping spike peptides, came from SARS-CoV-2, HCoV-NL63, HCoV-OC43 and HCoV-229E.

Documented treatment: roughly 10-day PBMC culture with coronavirus spike peptide pools or control peptides (ViraFEST assay). Peptide pools at roughly 10 ug/ml, together with 8 to 10 IU/ml IL-2, were added to cultures of approximately 2 million PBMCs per well. The CDR3 loop spans 17 amino acids. Looked up from germline, CDR1 is DFQATT and CDR2 is SNEGSKA (reference sequence). J was trimmed by 4 bases and V by 0 bases; bases with no gene match: 12. Cultured CD4+ T cells had their DNA profiled by the Oncomine TCR Beta short-read assay. From CD4+ T cells that had been cultured, genomic DNA was extracted. TCRdb processed the PCR reads anew with MiXCR; each CDR3 protein has one entry. The top ten clones hold approximately 20% of a sample with about 7,400 distinct CDR3 sequences, 50% to 70% of them seen once. About this clonotype itself: Antigen unknown.

Specimen: CD4+ T cells from blood, cultured in vitro. The TCR was taken from a human donor who had recovered from COVID-19. This rearrangement joins TRBV20-1 to TRBJ2-5; 9 bases align to TRBD2. The CDR3: CSARDAMAGGRGETQYF. CDR3 DNA: TGCAGTGCTAGAGATGCGATGGCGGGGGGGCGGGGAGAGACCCAGTACTTC.